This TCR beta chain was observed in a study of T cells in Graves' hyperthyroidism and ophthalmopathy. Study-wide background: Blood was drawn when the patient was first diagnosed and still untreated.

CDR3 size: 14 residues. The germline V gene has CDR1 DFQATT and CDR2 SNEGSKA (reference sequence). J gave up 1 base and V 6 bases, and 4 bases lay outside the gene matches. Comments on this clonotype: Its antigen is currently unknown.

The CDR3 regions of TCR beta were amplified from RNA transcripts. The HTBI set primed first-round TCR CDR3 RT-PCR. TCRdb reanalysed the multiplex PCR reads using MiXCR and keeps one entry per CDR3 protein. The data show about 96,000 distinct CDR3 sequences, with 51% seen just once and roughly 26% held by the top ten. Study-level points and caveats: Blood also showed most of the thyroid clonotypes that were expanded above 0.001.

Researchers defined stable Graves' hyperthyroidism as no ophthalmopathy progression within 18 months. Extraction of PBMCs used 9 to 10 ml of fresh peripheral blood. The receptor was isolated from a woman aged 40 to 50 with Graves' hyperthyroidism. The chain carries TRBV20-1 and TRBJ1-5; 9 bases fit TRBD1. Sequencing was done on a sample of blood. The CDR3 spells CSALTGGSNQPQHF. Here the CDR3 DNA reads TGCAGTGCGCTTACAGGGGGCAGCAATCAGCCCCAGCATTTT.